This is a list of T cell receptor beta chains from one sample in a study of response to subunit inactivated influenza vaccine. TCRdb processed the RT-PCR reads anew with MiXCR; each CDR3 protein has one entry. This sample has approximately 700,000 distinct CDR3 sequences, with 11% to 15% found just once. The specimen was PBMCs from blood, collected approximately 15 days before vaccination. The receptors originated from a man aged 50 to 60 who received an inactivated influenza vaccine. Each CDR3 is given with its conserved first and last residue. The order of the fields is clone size, J gene, D gene, V gene, CDR3 protein, CDR3 DNA. The D gene is left open where the match is weak. The listing skips clone size in some rows; elsewhere it reads once, few, many or a size class.

many TRBJ1-2 TRBD1 TRBV4-1 CASSPPRQGGYGYTF TGCGCCAGCAGCCCTCCCCGACAGGGCGGGTATGGCTACACCTTC
. TRBJ2-7 . TRBV7-2 CASSLAEGRYEQYF TGTGCCAGCAGCTTAGCGGAGGGCCGGTACGAGCAGTACTTC
few TRBJ1-1 TRBD1 TRBV7-2 CASSLASTGGATEAFF TGTGCCAGCAGCTTAGCTTCCACAGGGGGTGCGACTGAAGCTTTCTTT
. TRBJ1-2 TRBD1 TRBV15 CATSGLGQGHGYTF TGTGCCACCAGCGGTCTGGGACAGGGCCATGGCTACACCTTC
many TRBJ1-1 . TRBV29-1 CSVGATEAFF TGCAGCGTCGGAGCGACTGAAGCTTTCTTT
. TRBJ2-7 TRBD1 TRBV3-1 CASSQVLPGQGNYEQYF TGTGCCAGCAGCCAAGTTCTTCCGGGACAGGGGAACTACGAGCAGTACTTC
. TRBJ2-5 TRBD1 TRBV3-1 CASSQEATGLGETQYF TGTGCCAGCAGCCAAGAAGCGACAGGGTTAGGGGAGACCCAGTACTTC
. TRBJ2-1 . TRBV30 CAWSPGLPGENEQFF TGTGCCTGGAGTCCCGGGCTACCGGGGGAAAATGAGCAGTTCTTC
. TRBJ1-4 . TRBV6-1 CASSELGRGLEKLFF TGTGCCAGCAGTGAATTGGGCAGGGGTTTGGAAAAACTGTTTTTT
few TRBJ2-3 . TRBV20-1 CSARRDGTDTQYF TGCAGTGCTAGAAGGGACGGCACAGATACGCAGTATTTT
few TRBJ2-2 TRBD2 TRBV20-1 CSARDTSGTTGELFF TGCAGTGCTAGAGATACTAGCGGAACAACCGGGGAGCTGTTTTTT
few TRBJ2-2 . TRBV6-2/TRBV6-3 CASNMVGGKNGELFF TGTGCCAGCAATATGGTCGGAGGCAAGAACGGGGAGCTGTTTTTT
few TRBJ1-2 . TRBV27 CASSPNYEQGGNGYTF TGTGCCAGCAGTCCAAACTACGAACAAGGTGGTAATGGCTACACCTTC
. TRBJ1-2 . TRBV28 CASRNRSYGYTF TGTGCCAGCAGAAACAGGTCCTATGGCTACACCTTC
few TRBJ2-3 TRBD2 TRBV15 CATSEGGLAGDTQYF TGTGCCACCAGCGAAGGGGGACTAGCGGGAGATACGCAGTATTTT
. TRBJ2-1 . TRBV11-3 CASSLSSGVTEQFF TGTGCCAGCAGCTTATCGTCGGGGGTAACTGAGCAGTTCTTC
few TRBJ2-3 TRBD1 TRBV27 CASSTPKQGAMDTQYF TGTGCCAGCAGTACACCCAAACAGGGGGCGATGGATACGCAGTATTTT
. TRBJ1-1 . TRBV5-1 CASSLVVAGNTEAFF TGCGCCAGCAGCTTGGTCGTAGCCGGGAACACTGAAGCTTTCTTT
. TRBJ2-5 . TRBV5-1 CASSEGLETQYF TGCGCCAGCAGCGAGGGGCTGGAGACCCAGTACTTC
few TRBJ1-1 . TRBV12-3/TRBV12-4 CASTVGVANTEAFF TGTGCCAGCACCGTGGGGGTCGCAAACACTGAAGCTTTCTTT
few TRBJ1-3 . TRBV20-1 CSARWEGGNTIYF TGCAGTGCTCGCTGGGAGGGAGGAAACACCATATATTTT
. TRBJ2-1 TRBD2 TRBV11-2 CASSFSLGRGLAVNEQFF TGTGCCAGCAGCTTTTCCCTCGGGAGGGGACTAGCCGTTAATGAGCAGTTCTTC
. TRBJ2-1 . TRBV27 CASIKRTVNYNEQFF TGTGCCAGCATCAAGCGGACAGTGAACTACAATGAGCAGTTCTTC
. TRBJ2-2 . TRBV7-9 CASSLFEFSTGELFF TGTGCCAGCAGCTTATTTGAGTTTTCAACCGGGGAGCTGTTTTTT
few TRBJ1-6 . TRBV18 CASSPTGLTSYNSPLHF TGTGCCAGCTCACCAACGGGACTCACGAGCTATAATTCACCCCTCCACTTT
. TRBJ1-1 . TRBV4-3 CASSQGPGARAFF TGCGCCAGCAGCCAAGGCCCGGGGGCTAGGGCTTTCTTT
. TRBJ2-2 TRBD1 TRBV5-4 CASSTGTGGYAGELFF TGTGCCAGCAGCACTGGGACAGGGGGATACGCCGGGGAGCTGTTTTTT
many TRBJ2-2 . TRBV7-3 CASSPGDTGELFF TGTGCCAGCAGCCCGGGAGACACCGGGGAGCTGTTTTTT
. TRBJ2-1 . TRBV7-2 CASSLDYDNEQFF TGTGCCAGCAGCTTGGACTACGACAATGAGCAGTTCTTC
. TRBJ2-1 . TRBV6-5 CASSYSNRYNEQFF TGTGCCAGCAGTTACTCGAATCGGTACAATGAGCAGTTCTTC
. TRBJ2-7 . TRBV2 CASSEFRQGNEQYF TGTGCCAGCAGTGAGTTCAGGCAGGGGAACGAGCAGTACTTC
few TRBJ2-3 TRBD2 TRBV11-2 CASSLLVLAGGRRDTQYF TGTGCCAGCAGCTTACTTGTTCTAGCGGGGGGGCGAAGAGATACGCAGTATTTT
few TRBJ2-5 TRBD2 TRBV3-1 CASSRSGLAGGETQYF TGTGCCAGCAGCCGCTCGGGACTAGCGGGAGGCGAGACCCAGTACTTC
. TRBJ2-3 . TRBV19 CASSISLTGADTQYF TGTGCCAGTAGTATTTCCCTAACAGGAGCAGATACGCAGTATTTT
. TRBJ1-1 . TRBV5-1 CASSLGLPPNTEAFF TGCGCCAGCAGCTTGGGCCTACCGCCGAACACTGAAGCTTTCTTT
. TRBJ2-1 TRBD2 TRBV20-1 CSARDMGLAGYNEQFF TGCAGTGCTAGAGATATGGGACTAGCGGGATACAATGAGCAGTTCTTC
. TRBJ2-2 . TRBV12-3/TRBV12-4 CASRGPRAGELFF TGTGCCAGCCGGGGCCCCCGGGCCGGGGAGCTGTTTTTT
. TRBJ2-1 . TRBV10-2 CASIRGLPLNEQFF TGCGCCAGCATTCGAGGGCTTCCCCTCAATGAGCAGTTCTTC
many TRBJ1-1 TRBD1 TRBV5-1 CASSSGQPNTEAFF TGCGCCAGCAGCTCGGGACAGCCGAACACTGAAGCTTTCTTT